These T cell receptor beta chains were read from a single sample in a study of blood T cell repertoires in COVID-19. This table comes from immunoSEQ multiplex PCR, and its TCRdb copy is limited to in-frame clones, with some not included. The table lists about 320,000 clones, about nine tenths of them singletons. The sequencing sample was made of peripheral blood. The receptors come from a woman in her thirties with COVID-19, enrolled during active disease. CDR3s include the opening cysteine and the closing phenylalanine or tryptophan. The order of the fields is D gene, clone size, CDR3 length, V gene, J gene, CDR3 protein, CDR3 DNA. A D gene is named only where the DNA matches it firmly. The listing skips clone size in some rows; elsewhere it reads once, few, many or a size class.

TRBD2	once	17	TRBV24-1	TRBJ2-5	CATSDPRGGEYQETQYF	TGTGCCACCAGTGACCCTCGGGGGGGAGAGTACCAAGAGACCCAGTACTTC
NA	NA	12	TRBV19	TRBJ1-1	CASTQGRGEAFF	TGTGCCAGTACACAGGGACGGGGTGAAGCTTTCTTT
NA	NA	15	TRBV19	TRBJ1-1	CASTPSGGLNTEAFF	TGTGCCAGTACCCCCTCGGGGGGCTTGAACACTGAAGCTTTCTTT
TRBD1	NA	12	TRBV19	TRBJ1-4	CASGTGYEKLFF	TGTGCCAGCGGGACAGGGTATGAAAAACTGTTTTTT
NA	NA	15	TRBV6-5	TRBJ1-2	CATMPGHGMDYGYTF	TGTGCCACCATGCCGGGACACGGGATGGACTATGGCTACACCTTC
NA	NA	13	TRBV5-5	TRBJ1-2	CASSLVSLYGYTF	TGTGCCAGCAGCTTGGTCAGTCTCTATGGCTACACCTTC
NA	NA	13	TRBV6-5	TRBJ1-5	CASRANRNQPQHF	TGTGCCAGCAGGGCCAACAGGAATCAGCCCCAGCATTTT
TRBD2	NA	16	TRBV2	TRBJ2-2	CASSPVPGGGTGELFF	TGTGCCAGCAGTCCTGTCCCAGGCGGGGGCACCGGGGAGCTGTTTTTT
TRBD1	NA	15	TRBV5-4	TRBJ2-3	CASSPSTGGSDTQYF	TGTGCCAGCAGCCCGTCGACAGGGGGTTCAGATACGCAGTATTTT
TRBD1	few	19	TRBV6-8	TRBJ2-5	CASRTPRDRQGLPQETQYF	TGTGCCAGCAGAACTCCCAGAGACAGACAGGGCCTACCACAAGAGACCCAGTACTTC
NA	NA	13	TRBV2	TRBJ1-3	CASYSHSGNTIYF	TGTGCCTCCTACAGCCACTCTGGAAACACCATATATTTT
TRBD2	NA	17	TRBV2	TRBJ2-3	CASRELGTSGGADTQYF	TGTGCCAGCAGGGAGCTGGGGACTAGCGGGGGGGCAGATACGCAGTATTTT
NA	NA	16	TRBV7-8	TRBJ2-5	CASSFDIDLGRETQYF	TGTGCCAGCAGCTTTGATATCGATTTGGGGCGAGAGACCCAGTACTTC
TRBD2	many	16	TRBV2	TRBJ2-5	CASSRPGLVSGETQYF	TGTGCCAGCAGTCGTCCGGGACTAGTCTCGGGGGAGACCCAGTACTTC
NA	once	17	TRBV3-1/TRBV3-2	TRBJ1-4	CASSQRATAATNEKLFF	TGTGCCAGCAGCCAAAGGGCGACAGCAGCAACTAATGAAAAACTGTTTTTT
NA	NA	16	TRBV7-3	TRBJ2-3	CASSLTGRQRTDTQYF	TGTGCCAGCAGCTTAACGGGGCGTCAGAGAACAGATACGCAGTATTTT
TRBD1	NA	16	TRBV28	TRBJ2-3	CASRHLRDRATDTQYF	TGTGCCAGCAGACACCTCCGGGACAGGGCGACAGATACGCAGTATTTT
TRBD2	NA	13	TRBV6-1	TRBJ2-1	CASSDGLAGGQFF	TGTGCCAGCAGTGACGGACTAGCGGGGGGACAGTTCTTC
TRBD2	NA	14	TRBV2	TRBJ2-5	CASRLAGDAETQYF	TGTGCCAGCAGGCTAGCGGGGGATGCTGAGACCCAGTACTTC
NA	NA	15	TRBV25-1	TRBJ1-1	CASSESTGMNTEAFF	TGTGCCAGCAGTGAATCCACAGGGATGAACACTGAAGCTTTCTTT
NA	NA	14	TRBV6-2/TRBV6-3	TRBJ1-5	CASSFGRGWQPQHF	TGTGCCAGCAGTTTCGGGAGGGGCTGGCAGCCCCAGCATTTT
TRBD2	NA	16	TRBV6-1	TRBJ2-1	CASSEPSGGGRNEQFF	TGTGCCAGCAGTGAGCCTAGCGGGGGGGGTCGGAATGAGCAGTTCTTC
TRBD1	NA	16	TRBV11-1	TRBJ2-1	CASSTRTGGQDNEQFF	TGTGCCAGCAGCACGCGGACAGGGGGCCAAGACAATGAGCAGTTCTTC
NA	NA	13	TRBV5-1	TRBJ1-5	CASSYRAGQPQHF	TGCGCCAGCAGCTACAGGGCAGGGCAGCCCCAGCATTTT
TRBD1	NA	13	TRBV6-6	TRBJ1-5	CASAGQENQPQHF	TGTGCCAGCGCGGGACAGGAGAATCAGCCCCAGCATTTT
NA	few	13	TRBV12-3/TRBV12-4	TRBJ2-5	CASSWAVQETQYF	TGTGCCAGCAGTTGGGCAGTCCAAGAGACCCAGTACTTC
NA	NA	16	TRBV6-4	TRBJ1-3	CASSAAVRATGNTIYF	TGTGCCAGCAGCGCCGCCGTCAGGGCGACGGGAAACACCATATATTTT
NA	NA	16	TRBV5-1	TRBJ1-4	CASSLPAGSRNEKLFF	TGCGCCAGCAGCTTACCAGCCGGGTCCCGGAATGAAAAACTGTTTTTT
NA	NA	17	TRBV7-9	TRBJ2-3	CASSPQLGQGGTDTQYF	TGTGCCAGCAGCCCACAGCTTGGGCAGGGTGGCACAGATACGCAGTATTTT
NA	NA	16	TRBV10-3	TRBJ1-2	CAISESIPHPNYGYTF	TGTGCCATCAGTGAGTCGATTCCACATCCAAACTATGGCTACACCTTC
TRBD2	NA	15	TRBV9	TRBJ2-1	CASSVVAGAYNEQFF	TGTGCCAGCAGCGTAGTAGCGGGTGCTTACAATGAGCAGTTCTTC
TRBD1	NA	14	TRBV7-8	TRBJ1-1	CASIGQGVWTEAFF	TGTGCCAGCATCGGACAGGGGGTTTGGACTGAAGCTTTCTTT
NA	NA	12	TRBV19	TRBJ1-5	CASSLSNQPQHF	TGTGCCAGTAGTCTATCCAATCAGCCCCAGCATTTT
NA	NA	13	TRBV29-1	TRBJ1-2	CSVEAGVLNGYTF	TGCAGCGTTGAAGCCGGAGTCCTGAATGGCTACACCTTC
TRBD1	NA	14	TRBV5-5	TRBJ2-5	CASSWTGDQETQYF	TGTGCCAGCAGCTGGACAGGGGACCAAGAGACCCAGTACTTC
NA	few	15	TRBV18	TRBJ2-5	CASSPWKGPQETQYF	TGTGCCAGCTCACCCTGGAAGGGGCCCCAAGAGACCCAGTACTTC
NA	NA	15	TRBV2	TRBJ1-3	CASRSPGLSGNTIYF	TGTGCCAGCAGATCCCCGGGTCTCTCTGGAAACACCATATATTTT
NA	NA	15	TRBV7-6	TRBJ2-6	CASSLVISGANVLTF	TGTGCCAGCAGCTTAGTCATCTCTGGGGCCAACGTCCTGACTTTC
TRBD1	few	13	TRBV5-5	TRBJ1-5	CASSNTGDQPQHF	TGTGCCAGCAGCAACACAGGGGATCAGCCCCAGCATTTT
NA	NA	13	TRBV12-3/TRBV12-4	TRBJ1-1	CASGQLPNTEAFF	TGTGCCAGCGGACAGCTTCCGAACACTGAAGCTTTCTTT
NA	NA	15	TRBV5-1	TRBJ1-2	CASSPRFGAPHGYTF	TGCGCCAGCAGCCCCCGCTTTGGGGCGCCTCATGGCTACACCTTC